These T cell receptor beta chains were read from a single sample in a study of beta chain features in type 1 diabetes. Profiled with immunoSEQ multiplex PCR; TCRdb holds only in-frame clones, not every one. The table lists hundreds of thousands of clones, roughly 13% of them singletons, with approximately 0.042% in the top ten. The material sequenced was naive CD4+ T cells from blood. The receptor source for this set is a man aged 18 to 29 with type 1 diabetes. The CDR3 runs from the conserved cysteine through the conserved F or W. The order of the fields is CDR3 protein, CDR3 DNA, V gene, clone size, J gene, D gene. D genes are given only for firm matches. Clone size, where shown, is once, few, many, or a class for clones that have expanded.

CDR3aa: CASEVGRDSPLHF; CDR3nt: TGTGCCAGTGAAGTGGGGAGGGATTCACCCCTCCACTTT; v_gene: TRBV6-1; abundance: few; j_gene: TRBJ1-6; d_gene: NA
CDR3aa: CASSQGINYGYTF; CDR3nt: TGTGCCAGCAGCCAAGGCATCAACTATGGCTACACCTTC; v_gene: TRBV14; abundance: NA; j_gene: TRBJ1-2; d_gene: NA
CDR3aa: CAWSRTRYGPQHF; CDR3nt: TGTGCCTGGAGCAGGACTCGATATGGGCCCCAGCATTTT; v_gene: TRBV30; abundance: NA; j_gene: TRBJ1-5; d_gene: NA
CDR3aa: CAWRDSGTGYEKLFF; CDR3nt: TGTGCCTGGAGAGACTCCGGGACAGGGTACGAAAAACTGTTTTTT; v_gene: TRBV30; abundance: NA; j_gene: TRBJ1-4; d_gene: TRBD1
CDR3aa: CASSDSGTENNEQFF; CDR3nt: TGTGCCAGCAGTGACTCGGGCACAGAAAACAATGAGCAGTTCTTC; v_gene: TRBV6-4; abundance: NA; j_gene: TRBJ2-1; d_gene: NA
CDR3aa: CASSELRGIPNTEAFF; CDR3nt: TGTGCCAGCAGTGAATTGCGGGGCATCCCGAACACTGAAGCTTTCTTT; v_gene: TRBV2; abundance: NA; j_gene: TRBJ1-1; d_gene: NA
CDR3aa: CASSSTAGANVLTF; CDR3nt: TGTGCCAGTAGTTCGACAGCTGGGGCCAACGTCCTGACTTTC; v_gene: TRBV19; abundance: few; j_gene: TRBJ2-6; d_gene: NA
CDR3aa: CASSARGRSYGYTF; CDR3nt: TGTGCCAGCAGCGCGCGGGGACGGAGCTATGGCTACACCTTC; v_gene: TRBV9; abundance: few; j_gene: TRBJ1-2; d_gene: NA
CDR3aa: CASSPRSYSYEQYF; CDR3nt: TGTGCCAGCAGCCCCCGAAGCTATTCCTACGAGCAGTACTTC; v_gene: TRBV7-9; abundance: NA; j_gene: TRBJ2-7; d_gene: NA
CDR3aa: CASGTAGSRNEQFF; CDR3nt: TGTGCCAGCGGGACCGCCGGCTCGAGGAATGAGCAGTTCTTC; v_gene: TRBV27; abundance: few; j_gene: TRBJ2-1; d_gene: NA
CDR3aa: CASSIITEPEETQYF; CDR3nt: TGTGCCAGCAGCATAATTACGGAACCCGAAGAGACCCAGTACTTC; v_gene: TRBV5-6; abundance: NA; j_gene: TRBJ2-5; d_gene: NA
CDR3aa: CASSLTRTYGKVRNEQFF; CDR3nt: TGTGCCAGCTCACTTACTCGGACTTACGGGAAAGTGAGGAATGAGCAGTTCTTC; v_gene: TRBV18; abundance: NA; j_gene: TRBJ2-1; d_gene: NA
CDR3aa: CASSSTSGGAYEQYF; CDR3nt: TGTGCCAGCAGCTCGACTAGCGGGGGGGCCTACGAGCAGTACTTC; v_gene: TRBV7-2; abundance: NA; j_gene: TRBJ2-7; d_gene: TRBD2
CDR3aa: CASSLFQSSYNEQFF; CDR3nt: TGTGCCAGCAGCTTATTTCAGAGCTCCTACAATGAGCAGTTCTTC; v_gene: TRBV7-2; abundance: NA; j_gene: TRBJ2-1; d_gene: NA
CDR3aa: CSGKDRADEKLFF; CDR3nt: TGCAGCGGGAAGGACAGGGCCGATGAAAAACTGTTTTTT; v_gene: TRBV29-1; abundance: NA; j_gene: TRBJ1-4; d_gene: TRBD1
CDR3aa: CASSSSRVRGTEAFF; CDR3nt: TGTGCCAGCAGTTCGTCCAGGGTGAGGGGCACTGAAGCTTTCTTT; v_gene: TRBV6-5; abundance: few; j_gene: TRBJ1-1; d_gene: NA
CDR3aa: CASTSGGLGNEQFF; CDR3nt: TGTGCCAGCACCTCCGGAGGACTAGGTAATGAGCAGTTCTTC; v_gene: TRBV14; abundance: NA; j_gene: TRBJ2-1; d_gene: TRBD2
CDR3aa: CASSSTDTQYF; CDR3nt: TGCGCCAGCAGCTCGACAGATACGCAGTATTTT; v_gene: TRBV5-1; abundance: few; j_gene: TRBJ2-3; d_gene: NA
CDR3aa: CASSLTSGDLNEQYF; CDR3nt: TGTGCCAGCAGCTTAACCTCAGGGGATCTCAACGAGCAGTACTTC; v_gene: TRBV9; abundance: NA; j_gene: TRBJ2-7; d_gene: NA
CDR3aa: CASSSRVGGWNTGELFF; CDR3nt: TGTGCCAGCAGCTCCCGGGTCGGGGGCTGGAACACCGGGGAGCTGTTTTTT; v_gene: TRBV7-9; abundance: NA; j_gene: TRBJ2-2; d_gene: NA
CDR3aa: CASSSGGVGANVLTF; CDR3nt: TGCGCCAGCAGCTCAGGGGGTGTCGGGGCCAACGTCCTGACTTTC; v_gene: TRBV5-1; abundance: few; j_gene: TRBJ2-6; d_gene: TRBD1
CDR3aa: CASSYLQSGDEQFF; CDR3nt: TGTGCCAGCAGTTACCTCCAAAGCGGGGATGAGCAGTTCTTC; v_gene: TRBV6-6; abundance: NA; j_gene: TRBJ2-1; d_gene: TRBD2
CDR3aa: CASSAAGVNTEAFF; CDR3nt: TGTGCCAGCAGCGCCGCCGGGGTGAACACTGAAGCTTTCTTT; v_gene: TRBV7-3; abundance: NA; j_gene: TRBJ1-1; d_gene: NA
CDR3aa: CASNKDAPLHF; CDR3nt: TGTGCCAGCAATAAGGACGCACCCCTCCACTTT; v_gene: TRBV28; abundance: NA; j_gene: TRBJ1-6; d_gene: NA
CDR3aa: CATKRQVVGTEAFF; CDR3nt: TGTGCCACAAAGCGACAGGTCGTAGGCACTGAAGCTTTCTTT; v_gene: TRBV2; abundance: NA; j_gene: TRBJ1-1; d_gene: NA
CDR3aa: CASSVFTVLNEQFF; CDR3nt: TGTGCCAGCAGCGTTTTCACGGTACTCAATGAGCAGTTCTTC; v_gene: TRBV7-2; abundance: NA; j_gene: TRBJ2-1; d_gene: NA
CDR3aa: CASSSGDRSTGELFF; CDR3nt: TGTGCCAGCAGCTCGGGGGACAGATCCACCGGGGAGCTGTTTTTT; v_gene: TRBV5-4; abundance: few; j_gene: TRBJ2-2; d_gene: NA
CDR3aa: CASSQVTSSYNEQFF; CDR3nt: TGTGCCAGCAGCCAAGTAACAAGCTCCTACAATGAGCAGTTCTTC; v_gene: TRBV14; abundance: few; j_gene: TRBJ2-1; d_gene: NA
CDR3aa: CASSPDQPDSYEQYF; CDR3nt: TGCGCCAGCAGCCCGGACCAGCCGGACTCCTACGAGCAGTACTTC; v_gene: TRBV5-1; abundance: few; j_gene: TRBJ2-7; d_gene: NA
CDR3aa: CASSVEDRLEGYTF; CDR3nt: TGTGCCAGCAGCGTAGAGGACAGGCTAGAGGGCTACACCTTC; v_gene: TRBV9; abundance: NA; j_gene: TRBJ1-2; d_gene: TRBD1
CDR3aa: CASRLAIPTSGEHNEQFF; CDR3nt: TGTGCAAGTCGCTTAGCGATCCCGACTAGCGGGGAACACAATGAGCAGTTCTTC; v_gene: TRBV12-2; abundance: few; j_gene: TRBJ2-1; d_gene: NA
CDR3aa: CALNVGSKDEQYF; CDR3nt: TGTGCCTTAAACGTGGGCAGTAAGGACGAGCAGTACTTC; v_gene: TRBV21-1; abundance: NA; j_gene: TRBJ2-7; d_gene: NA
CDR3aa: CASSLSRNNEQFF; CDR3nt: TGTGCCAGCAGCTTATCTAGGAACAATGAGCAGTTCTTC; v_gene: TRBV11-2; abundance: few; j_gene: TRBJ2-1; d_gene: NA
CDR3aa: CASKDRDFFKEQFF; CDR3nt: TGTGCCAGTAAAGACAGGGATTTTTTTAAGGAGCAGTTCTTC; v_gene: TRBV19; abundance: NA; j_gene: TRBJ2-1; d_gene: TRBD1
CDR3aa: CAVAGHNEQFF; CDR3nt: TGTGCCGTAGCGGGGCACAATGAGCAGTTCTTC; v_gene: TRBV11-2; abundance: NA; j_gene: TRBJ2-1; d_gene: TRBD2
CDR3aa: CASRSGGGNGEQFF; CDR3nt: TGTGCCAGCAGGAGCGGCGGGGGGAACGGTGAGCAGTTCTTC; v_gene: TRBV7-2; abundance: few; j_gene: TRBJ2-1; d_gene: TRBD2
CDR3aa: CASSPRGGTEAFF; CDR3nt: TGTGCCAGCAGTCCCAGGGGGGGCACTGAAGCTTTCTTT; v_gene: TRBV27; abundance: few; j_gene: TRBJ1-1; d_gene: TRBD1
CDR3aa: CASSLGRREQFF; CDR3nt: TGTGCCAGCAGCTTGGGGCGAAGGGAGCAGTTCTTC; v_gene: TRBV5-6; abundance: NA; j_gene: TRBJ2-1; d_gene: NA
CDR3aa: CASSVAPGTGNEKLFF; CDR3nt: TGTGCCAGCAGCGTAGCTCCCGGGACAGGGAATGAAAAACTGTTTTTT; v_gene: TRBV9; abundance: NA; j_gene: TRBJ1-4; d_gene: TRBD1
CDR3aa: CAWSPPPGMGHNEQFF; CDR3nt: TGTGCCTGGAGTCCACCCCCAGGGATGGGGCACAATGAGCAGTTCTTC; v_gene: TRBV30; abundance: NA; j_gene: TRBJ2-1; d_gene: NA
CDR3aa: CASSDRDGGYTF; CDR3nt: TGTGCCAGCAGTGACCGGGACGGAGGCTACACCTTC; v_gene: TRBV6-5; abundance: few; j_gene: TRBJ1-2; d_gene: NA
CDR3aa: CASSTRLAGWGEQFF; CDR3nt: TGTGCCAGCAGCACCAGACTAGCGGGATGGGGTGAGCAGTTCTTC; v_gene: TRBV7-9; abundance: few; j_gene: TRBJ2-1; d_gene: TRBD2
CDR3aa: CASKDDGSYEQYF; CDR3nt: TGTGCCAGCAAGGATGACGGTTCCTACGAGCAGTACTTC; v_gene: TRBV2; abundance: NA; j_gene: TRBJ2-7; d_gene: NA
CDR3aa: CASSLVRGYGQPQHF; CDR3nt: TGCGCCAGCAGCTTGGTTAGGGGCTACGGTCAGCCCCAGCATTTT; v_gene: TRBV5-1; abundance: few; j_gene: TRBJ1-5; d_gene: NA
CDR3aa: CASSFGPQETQYF; CDR3nt: TGTGCCAGCAGCTTTGGCCCGCAAGAGACCCAGTACTTC; v_gene: TRBV27; abundance: once; j_gene: TRBJ2-5; d_gene: NA
CDR3aa: CASSLDHSGTSGYEQYF; CDR3nt: TGTGCCAGCAGCTTGGACCACTCCGGGACTAGCGGCTACGAGCAGTACTTC; v_gene: TRBV7-9; abundance: few; j_gene: TRBJ2-7; d_gene: TRBD2
CDR3aa: CASSVREFEGETQYF; CDR3nt: TGTGCCAGCAGCGTAAGGGAGTTTGAGGGAGAGACCCAGTACTTC; v_gene: TRBV9; abundance: few; j_gene: TRBJ2-5; d_gene: NA
CDR3aa: CASRWTSGGYNEQFF; CDR3nt: TGCGCCAGCCGCTGGACTAGCGGGGGTTACAATGAGCAGTTCTTC; v_gene: TRBV5-1; abundance: NA; j_gene: TRBJ2-1; d_gene: TRBD2
CDR3aa: CASSDSSQGRLGYTF; CDR3nt: TGTGCCAGCAGTGACTCGTCACAGGGGAGGCTGGGCTACACCTTC; v_gene: TRBV6-4; abundance: NA; j_gene: TRBJ1-2; d_gene: TRBD1
CDR3aa: CASSLDHATNTQYF; CDR3nt: TGTGCCAGCAGCTTAGACCATGCCACAAATACGCAGTATTTT; v_gene: TRBV7-2; abundance: NA; j_gene: TRBJ2-3; d_gene: NA
CDR3aa: CAWSVGGSYNEQFF; CDR3nt: TGTGCCTGGAGTGTAGGGGGATCCTACAATGAGCAGTTCTTC; v_gene: TRBV30; abundance: NA; j_gene: TRBJ2-1; d_gene: NA
CDR3aa: CAWSARGNTIYF; CDR3nt: TGTGCCTGGAGTGCCCGAGGAAACACCATATATTTT; v_gene: TRBV30; abundance: NA; j_gene: TRBJ1-3; d_gene: NA
CDR3aa: CATSEEAANEKLFF; CDR3nt: TGTGCCACCAGCGAAGAGGCGGCTAATGAAAAACTGTTTTTT; v_gene: TRBV15; abundance: few; j_gene: TRBJ1-4; d_gene: NA
CDR3aa: CASSPDRASPSGANVLTF; CDR3nt: TGTGCCAGCAGTCCCGACAGGGCTTCACCCTCTGGGGCCAACGTCCTGACTTTC; v_gene: TRBV2; abundance: few; j_gene: TRBJ2-6; d_gene: TRBD1
CDR3aa: CASSFTASSYNEQFF; CDR3nt: TGTGCCAGCTCGTTTACTGCAAGCTCCTACAATGAGCAGTTCTTC; v_gene: TRBV7-2; abundance: NA; j_gene: TRBJ2-1; d_gene: NA